One sample yielded the 30 T cell receptor beta chains listed below, sequenced in a study of technical replicates of blood from a few donors. Generated by immunoSEQ multiplex PCR, the TCRdb table keeps only in-frame clones and is missing some. The sample records over 85,000 clones, roughly 96% being singletons. Input material: T cells isolated from PBMCs. The origin of the receptors is a human donor in good health.

V and J are TRBV6-6 and TRBJ2-1; maybe TRBD2 (6 bases). Germline CDR1 MNHNY, CDR2 SVGAGI (reference sequence). With 6 bases removed from V and 11 bases from J, the gap between germline ends came to 14 bases. This CDR3 is built from 12 residues. The CDR3 protein is CASSRDSGQQFF. The DNA for the CDR3 is TGTGCCAGCAGCCGGGACTCCGGTCAGCAGTTCTTC.

This chain joins TRBV5-6 and TRBJ2-4; TRBD1 aligns across 9 bases. The CDR3 extends over 14 amino acids. CDR1 and CDR2 (germline): SGHDT, YYEEEE. Trimming took 1 base from V and 8 from J; bases not matched to a gene: 4. DNA for the CDR3: TGTGCCAGCAGCTTGTGGGACAGGGTGTACATTCAGTACTTC. Translated: CASSLWDRVYIQYF.

The chain joins TRBV10-3 to TRBJ2-1, with D perhaps TRBD1 (6 bases). This CDR3 has 14 amino acids. Trimming cost V 0 bases and J 12 bases, with 15 bases left between them. Germline V lookup: CDR1 ENHRY, CDR2 SYGVKD. The CDR3 sequence is CAISESRTAKGQFF. Written as DNA, the CDR3 is TGTGCCATCAGTGAGTCGAGGACAGCCAAGGGGCAGTTCTTC.

The chain combines TRBV5-1 with TRBJ1-1; D uncertain. CDR3 length equals 17 residues. Trimming stripped 1 base from V and 0 bases from J, with 16 bases between. Germline loops: CDR1 SGHRS, CDR2 YFSETQ. Here the CDR3 DNA reads TGCGCCAGCAGCTTGAGGAACCGAGCGGCTGTGAACACTGAAGCTTTCTTT. This gives the protein CASSLRNRAAVNTEAFF.

The genes are TRBV19 and TRBJ1-1; D is uncertain. This CDR3 spans 14 amino acids. Germline V gene data show CDR1 as LNHDA and CDR2 as SQIVND (reference sequence). With 10 bases removed from V and 5 bases from J, the gap between germline ends came to 20 bases. DNA of the CDR3: TGTGCCACGAAACAGTATGGGTTCAATACTGAAGCTTTCTTT. The encoded protein is CATKQYGFNTEAFF.

The CDR3 protein is CASSSLRIREFNEQFF. As DNA, the CDR3 is TGTGCCAGCAGTTCCCTCCGTATACGGGAGTTCAATGAGCAGTTCTTC. V is TRBV28 and J is TRBJ2-1; D possibly corresponds to TRBD2 (6 bases). Germline-derived CDR1 and CDR2 are MDHEN and SYDVKM. Trimming stripped 4 bases from V and 6 bases from J, with 19 bases between. This CDR3 comprises 16 residues.

The chain employs TRBV9 and TRBJ2-7, with D perhaps TRBD2 (6 bases). The germline V gene encodes CDR1 SGDLS and CDR2 YYNGEE. V was trimmed by 4 bases and J by 2 bases, leaving 13 bases between them. This CDR3 is 14 amino acids long. The CDR3 is CASSPGGSAYEQYF. DNA of the CDR3: TGTGCCAGCAGCCCTGGAGGGTCCGCCTACGAGCAGTACTTC.

The chain links TRBV9 to TRBJ2-1; 11 nucleotides match TRBD2. The CDR3 runs 15 residues. In germline, CDR1 is SGDLS, CDR2 YYNGEE. The V and J ends lost 1 base and 8 bases, in that order; junction bases with no gene match: 5. The chain's CDR3 is CASSVLAGGMDEQFF. The CDR3 nucleotides are TGTGCCAGCAGCGTACTAGCGGGAGGAATGGATGAGCAGTTCTTC.

This chain uses TRBV9 with TRBJ1-1; D ambiguous. V was clipped by 3 bases and J by 0 bases, with 9 bases between them. Germline loops: CDR1 SGDLS, CDR2 YYNGEE. CDR3 length: 14 amino acids. CDR3 amino acids: CASSAGNLNTEAFF. The CDR3 DNA reads as TGTGCCAGCAGCGCAGGCAACCTGAACACTGAAGCTTTCTTT.

The chain links TRBV4-1 to TRBJ2-7, with D unclear. The V end lost 2 bases, the J end lost 4 bases, and 6 bases lay between the germline ends. The CDR3 is made up of 12 amino acids. The germline gives CDR1 MGHRA, CDR2 YSYEKL. The CDR3 nucleotides read TGCGCCAGCAGCCAACTTAATTACGAGCAGTACTTC. Protein sequence: CASSQLNYEQYF.

This sequence joins TRBV4-3 and TRBJ1-4; unclear D gene. The CDR3 consists of 13 residues. The V and J ends lost 0 bases and 6 bases respectively, with 5 bases between them. Germline V CDR1 and CDR2: LGHNA, YSLEER. This CDR3 is CASSQDQDEKLFF. DNA of the CDR3: TGCGCCAGCAGCCAAGATCAGGATGAAAAACTGTTTTTT.

The chain joins TRBV5-1 to TRBJ2-2; D not certain. CDR3 length: 14 residues. Trimming left V 2 bases short and J 1 base short, with 6 bases between. The germline gives CDR1 SGHRS, CDR2 YFSETQ. CDR3 bases: TGCGCCAGCAGCTTCGGTGGGAACACCGGGGAGCTGTTTTTT. This encodes CASSFGGNTGELFF.

The chain employs TRBV5-6 and TRBJ1-6; TRBD1 aligns across 8 bases. Losses at the gene ends were 4 bases for V and 8 bases for J; bases not matched to a gene: 11. This CDR3 has 16 residues. Germline assignment: CDR1 SGHDT and CDR2 YYEEEE. CDR3 in DNA: TGTGCCAGCAGCCTCGACAGGGGTCGATGGGATTCACCCCTCCACTTT. It yields the protein CASSLDRGRWDSPLHF.

The chain links TRBV5-1 to TRBJ1-4; the match to TRBD1 covers 8 bases. The germline V gene encodes CDR1 SGHRS and CDR2 YFSETQ. CDR3 length: 13 residues. J lost 7 bases, V lost 7 bases, and 6 bases had no gene match. As DNA, the CDR3 is TGCGCCAGCGGAACAGGGGGTGGTGAAAAACTGTTTTTT. Its protein product is CASGTGGGEKLFF.

The V call is TRBV7-6, the J call TRBJ1-1, with D unclear. From germline, CDR1 is SGHVS and CDR2 FNYEAQ. This CDR3 contains 13 residues. Deletions cut 5 bases from V and 1 base from J, with 8 bases between. The CDR3, as DNA: TGTGCCAGCAGCCCATCCGGGAACACTGAAGCTTTCTTT. Amino acid sequence: CASSPSGNTEAFF. The complete variable domain, with remaining parts taken from reference TRBV7-6 and TRBJ1-1, reads GAGVSQSPRYKVTKRGQDVALRCDPISGHVSLYWYRQALGQGPEFLTYFNYEAQQDKSGLPNDRFSAERPEGSISTLTIQRTEQRDSAMYRCASSPSGNTEAFFGQGTRLTVV.

The chain links TRBV7-6 to TRBJ2-2; D uncertain. The CDR3 sequence is 13 residues long. The V gene lost 1 base and the J gene lost 6 bases, with 6 bases spanning the gap. The V gene's germline CDR1 is SGHVS and CDR2 FNYEAQ. In DNA form, the CDR3 reads TGTGCCAGCAGCTTAGGAGGTTCCGGGGAGCTGTTTTTT. Translated: CASSLGGSGELFF.

This chain uses TRBV29-1 with TRBJ2-1; TRBD2 matches at 12 bases. V was clipped by 4 bases and J by 4 bases; unmatched bases: 14. This CDR3 spans 18 amino acids. Germline lookup yields CDR1 SQVTM and CDR2 ANQGSEA. The CDR3 sequence is CSVAPSGRALGVYNEQFF. The DNA for the CDR3 is TGCAGCGTTGCCCCTAGCGGGAGGGCCCTGGGGGTATACAATGAGCAGTTCTTC.

The gene calls are TRBV30 and TRBJ2-1; 7 nucleotides match TRBD2. CDR1 is GTSNPN, CDR2 SVGIG, per germline (reference sequence). The V gene end was trimmed by 5 bases and the J gene end by 4 bases; junction bases not matched to a gene: 2. The CDR3 runs 12 residues. The CDR3 loop reads CAWWGGYNEQFF. The CDR3 region has the DNA TGTGCCTGGTGGGGGGGGTACAATGAGCAGTTCTTC.

The V gene is TRBV7-2, the J gene TRBJ1-1; no definite D call. This CDR3 is built from 17 residues. V was trimmed by 5 bases and J by 5 bases, leaving 24 bases between them. Germline V gene data show CDR1 as SGHTA and CDR2 as FQGNSA. The CDR3 protein is CASSPSRSGGLGTEAFF. Written as DNA, the CDR3 is TGTGCCAGCAGCCCTTCAAGGTCCGGAGGGCTTGGGACTGAAGCTTTCTTT.

The chain recombines TRBV27 with TRBJ2-7; no firm D call. The CDR3 loop spans 15 amino acids. Germline V gives CDR1 MNHEY, CDR2 SMNVEV (reference sequence). The V end lost 0 bases, the J end lost 1 base, and 10 bases lay between the germline ends. The CDR3 bases are TGTGCCAGCAGTTTATCCCGGGTATCTTCCTACGAGCAGTACTTC. Translating gives CASSLSRVSSYEQYF.

The CDR3: CASYSGHKPSSTDTQYF. The CDR3 DNA reads as TGTGCCAGCTACTCAGGGCACAAACCGTCTAGCACAGATACGCAGTATTTT. This sequence joins TRBV27 and TRBJ2-3; D possibly corresponds to TRBD1 (5 bases). The CDR3 contains 17 residues. The V gene's germline CDR1 is MNHEY and CDR2 SMNVEV (reference sequence). V lost 8 bases and J 0 bases, leaving 21 bases between the germline ends.

The chain uses TRBV9 and TRBJ1-5, with TRBD1 as a possible D gene (6 bases). Trimming cost V 0 bases and J 4 bases, with 8 bases left between them. The CDR3 has 14 amino acids. The germline CDR1 and CDR2 sequences are SGDLS and YYNGEE. CDR3 nucleotide sequence: TGTGCCAGCAGCGTAGAAGGGGGAAATCAGCCCCAGCATTTT. Its protein is CASSVEGGNQPQHF.

The chain has TRBV28 and TRBJ1-2, with TRBD1 matching over 11 bases. The junction had 12 bases not matched to a gene; V was cut back by 5 bases and J by 4 bases. This CDR3 has 17 residues. Germline CDR1 and CDR2: MDHEN and SYDVKM. The CDR3, as DNA: TGTGCCAGCAGTCGAGAGGGACAGGGGGTTTTACGCTATGGCTACACCTTC. Amino acids: CASSREGQGVLRYGYTF.

This clone was recorded once. The chain couples TRBV5-8 to TRBJ2-2, with no clear D. Germline loops: CDR1 SGHTS, CDR2 YDEGEE. The CDR3 is 15 residues long. Deletions cut 2 bases from V and 2 bases from J, with 10 bases between. The CDR3 bases are TGTGCCAGCAGCTTACCAGGCGTAAACACCGGGGAGCTGTTTTTT. Amino acid sequence: CASSLPGVNTGELFF.

The chain uses TRBV18 and TRBJ1-2; no definite D call. Trimming took 3 bases from V and 5 from J, leaving 13 bases between them. Germline CDR1 and CDR2: KGHSH and LQKENI. CDR3 size: 14 residues. The CDR3 coding sequence is TGTGCCAGCTCACCCTACAGCGGAGAATATGGCTACACCTTC. This sequence encodes CASSPYSGEYGYTF.

The J gene is TRBJ2-2, the V gene TRBV18; D possibly corresponds to TRBD2 (6 bases). Germline V CDR1 and CDR2: KGHSH, LQKENI. V dropped 11 bases and J dropped 1 base, with 14 bases sitting between them. This CDR3 has 14 residues. Here the CDR3 DNA reads TGTGCCGGGAGAATTAGCGGGAACACCGGGGAGCTGTTTTTT. Amino acid sequence: CAGRISGNTGELFF.

This chain joins TRBV5-4 and TRBJ2-7; a possible D gene is TRBD1 (6 bases). The CDR3 totals 13 residues. Looked up from germline, CDR1 is SGHNT and CDR2 is YYREEE (reference sequence). The ends were cut back, 0 bases at V and 4 bases at J, with 8 bases in the middle. CDR3 in amino acids: CASSLGDTYEQYF. Here the CDR3 DNA reads TGTGCCAGCAGCTTGGGGGACACTTACGAGCAGTACTTC.

V gene TRBV28 combines with J gene TRBJ2-7; maybe TRBD2 (6 bases). The CDR3 spans 15 residues. The germline V gene encodes CDR1 MDHEN and CDR2 SYDVKM. The germline V and J ends were trimmed by 8 bases and 2 bases, with 19 bases remaining between them. As DNA, the CDR3 is TGTGCCAGCGGGGTTACGACTAGAGTTCCCTACGAGCAGTACTTC. Encoded protein: CASGVTTRVPYEQYF. Based on the CDR3 plus reference TRBV28 and TRBJ2-7, the full variable domain is DVKVTQSSRYLVKRTGEKVFLECVQDMDHENMFWYRQDPGLGLRLIYFSYDVKMKEKGDIPEGYSVSREKKERFSLILESASTNQTSMYLCASGVTTRVPYEQYFGPGTRLTVT.

The rearrangement links TRBV19 to TRBJ2-1; TRBD2 is a possible D gene (6 bases). V was pared by 7 bases and J by 1 base, with 11 bases between. Germline CDR1 is LNHDA and CDR2 is SQIVND (reference sequence). This CDR3 has 14 residues. CDR3 amino acids: CASNRRESYNEQFF. DNA for the CDR3: TGTGCCAGTAATCGGCGGGAATCCTACAATGAGCAGTTCTTC. Variable domain in full (rest from reference TRBV19 and TRBJ2-1): DGGITQSPKYLFRKEGQNVTLSCEQNLNHDAMYWYRQDPGQGLRLIYYSQIVNDFQKGDIAEGYSVSREKKESFPLTVTSAQKNPTAFYLCASNRRESYNEQFFGPGTRLTVL.

The CDR3 DNA is TGTGCCAGCAGAACGGGACAGATCAATGAGCAGTTCTTC. This gives the protein CASRTGQINEQFF. This chain links TRBV7-2 with TRBJ2-1, with TRBD1 identical over 7 bases. Trimming took 6 bases from V and 6 from J; bases not matched to a gene: 5. CDR1 and CDR2 from the germline V gene are SGHTA and FQGNSA. The CDR3 extends over 13 amino acids.